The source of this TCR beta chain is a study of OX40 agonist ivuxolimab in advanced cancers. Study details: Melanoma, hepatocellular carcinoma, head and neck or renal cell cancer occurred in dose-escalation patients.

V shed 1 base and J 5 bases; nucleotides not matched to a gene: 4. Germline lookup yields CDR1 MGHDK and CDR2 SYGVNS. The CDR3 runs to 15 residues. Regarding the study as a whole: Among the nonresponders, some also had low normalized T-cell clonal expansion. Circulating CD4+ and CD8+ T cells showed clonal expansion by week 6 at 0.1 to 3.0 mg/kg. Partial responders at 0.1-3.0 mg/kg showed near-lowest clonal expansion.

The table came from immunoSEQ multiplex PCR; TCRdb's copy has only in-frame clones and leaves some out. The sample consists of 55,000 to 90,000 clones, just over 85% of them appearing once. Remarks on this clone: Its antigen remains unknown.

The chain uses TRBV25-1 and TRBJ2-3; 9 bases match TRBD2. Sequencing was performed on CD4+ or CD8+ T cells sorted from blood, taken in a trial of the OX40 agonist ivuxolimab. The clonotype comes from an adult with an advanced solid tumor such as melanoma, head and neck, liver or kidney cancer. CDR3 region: CASSESSGVVDTQYF. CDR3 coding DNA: TGTGCCAGCAGTGAATCTAGCGGGGTGGTAGATACGCAGTATTTT.